The rows below give T cell receptor beta chains drawn from one sample of a study of T-cell memory formation after mild COVID-19. Each CDR3 protein gets one entry after TCRdb re-called the 5' RACE reads with MiXCR. The sample has around 80,000 distinct CDR3 sequences, roughly 12% seen once. The source material was PBMCs or a T cell subset sorted from them (not recorded which). These receptors originate from a man between 18 and 35 years old who had mild COVID-19 (a few samples of this study predate the infection). Cell type and time point are not known. CDR3s include the opening cysteine and the closing phenylalanine or tryptophan. A D gene is named only where the DNA matches it firmly. Rows give clone size only sometimes, using once, few, many, or a class for an expanded clone.

cdr3_aa	cdr3_nt	clone_size	v_call	d_call	j_call
CASSSRQSSYNEQFF	TGTGCCAGCAGCTCCCGACAGAGCTCCTACAATGAGCAGTTCTTC	-	TRBV7-9	-	TRBJ2-1
CASTQGGFGYTF	TGTGCCAGCACCCAGGGAGGGTTCGGCTACACCTTC	-	TRBV6-5	-	TRBJ1-2
CASSVDGGPGEKLFF	TGTGCCAGCAGCGTAGACGGGGGGCCCGGTGAAAAACTGTTTTTT	few	TRBV9	-	TRBJ1-4
CAGVGGEAFF	TGTGCCGGAGTGGGAGGTGAAGCTTTCTTT	-	TRBV6-7	-	TRBJ1-1
CSSVGEEGNEQFF	TGCAGCTCCGTAGGGGAAGAAGGCAATGAGCAGTTCTTC	few	TRBV29-1	-	TRBJ2-1
CASSQEPLTGTGGYTF	TGCGCCAGCAGCCAAGAGCCATTAACAGGAACAGGTGGCTACACCTTC	-	TRBV4-1	-	TRBJ1-2
CASTRLGGTYNEQFF	TGTGCCAGCACCCGGCTGGGGGGTACCTACAATGAGCAGTTCTTC	many	TRBV12-3/TRBV12-4	-	TRBJ2-1
CASSDSLQGPLGGYTF	TGTGCCAGCAGTGACTCCCTACAGGGCCCCTTGGGCGGCTACACCTTC	few	TRBV6-4	-	TRBJ1-2
CASSLGQGFTGELFF	TGTGCCAGCAGCTTAGGACAGGGTTTCACCGGGGAGCTGTTTTTT	-	TRBV7-6	TRBD1	TRBJ2-2
CASTISPGQGDGYAYNEQFF	TGTGCCAGCACCATCTCTCCGGGACAGGGAGATGGTTACGCATACAATGAGCAGTTCTTC	many	TRBV12-3/TRBV12-4	TRBD1	TRBJ2-1
CASSVALTYTDTQYF	TGTGCCAGCAGCGTAGCCCTTACTTATACAGATACGCAGTATTTT	few	TRBV9	-	TRBJ2-3
CASNALIGGTGEQFF	TGTGCCAGCAACGCTCTCATAGGGGGTACCGGTGAGCAGTTCTTC	few	TRBV27	-	TRBJ2-1
CASSLWGQQETQYF	TGTGCCAGCAGTTTATGGGGGCAACAAGAGACCCAGTACTTC	-	TRBV27	-	TRBJ2-5
CSASPEWASYEQFF	TGCAGTGCTAGCCCAGAATGGGCTAGCTATGAGCAGTTCTTC	-	TRBV20-1	-	TRBJ2-1
CASSQGLEETQYF	TGTGCCAGCAGCCAGGGACTAGAAGAGACCCAGTACTTC	few	TRBV3-1	TRBD2	TRBJ2-5
CASSQVGTGGNTEAFF	TGCGCCAGCAGCCAAGTGGGGACAGGTGGGAACACTGAAGCTTTCTTT	-	TRBV4-3	TRBD1	TRBJ1-1
CSARVRNREKLFF	TGCAGTGCTAGAGTCAGGAATCGCGAAAAACTGTTTTTT	few	TRBV20-1	-	TRBJ1-4
CASSISGGFYEQYF	TGTGCCAGCAGTATTAGCGGGGGATTTTACGAGCAGTACTTC	few	TRBV27	TRBD2	TRBJ2-7
CATSRGQGENIQYF	TGTGCCACCAGCAGAGGCCAGGGTGAAAACATTCAGTACTTC	-	TRBV15	-	TRBJ2-4
CASSPAWDQPQHF	TGTGCCAGCAGCCCGGCATGGGATCAGCCCCAGCATTTT	-	TRBV6-5	-	TRBJ1-5
CAWSVGVYNEQFF	TGTGCCTGGAGCGTCGGAGTCTACAATGAGCAGTTCTTC	-	TRBV30	-	TRBJ2-1
CASSLAAGGEGGYTF	TGCGCCAGCAGCTTGGCTGCCGGGGGCGAAGGTGGCTACACCTTC	few	TRBV5-1	-	TRBJ1-2
CASSSPERDTQYF	TGTGCCAGCAGCTCCCCTGAAAGAGATACGCAGTATTTT	few	TRBV5-4	-	TRBJ2-3
CASRAAPTGGLDEQFF	TGCGCCAGCAGGGCGGCTCCCACAGGGGGCTTGGATGAGCAGTTCTTC	-	TRBV4-1	TRBD1	TRBJ2-1